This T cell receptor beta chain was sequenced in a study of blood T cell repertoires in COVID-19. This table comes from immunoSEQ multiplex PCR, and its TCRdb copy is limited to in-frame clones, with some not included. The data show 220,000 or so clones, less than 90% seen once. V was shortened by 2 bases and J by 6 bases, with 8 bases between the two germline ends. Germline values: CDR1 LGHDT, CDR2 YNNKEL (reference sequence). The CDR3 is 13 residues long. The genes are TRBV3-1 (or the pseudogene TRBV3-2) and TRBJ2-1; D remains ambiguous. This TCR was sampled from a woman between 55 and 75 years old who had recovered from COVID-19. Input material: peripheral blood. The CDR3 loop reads CASSQRGSNEQFF. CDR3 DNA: TGTGCCAGCAGCCAAAGAGGATCCAATGAGCAGTTCTTC.